Presented here are 29 T cell receptor beta chains from one specimen sequenced in a study of CD8+CD57+ T cells in acquired aplastic anemia. Profiles of TCR beta VDJ and CDR3 were generated from a genomic DNA template. MiXCR, run by TCRdb on the reads, gives a single entry per CDR3 protein. The repertoire holds just over 150,000 distinct CDR3 sequences, with 45% to 50% as singletons. An expansion of CD8+CD57+ cells by flow cytometry had been shown in patients chosen for sequencing. Sequencing was performed on sorted CD4+, CD8+, or CD8+CD57+ T cells (not recorded which) from PBMCs. All receptors come from a human donor with aplastic anemia.

To note about this clonotype: The junction shows a germline mismatch at one end, possibly a read error. V usage is TRBV10-3 and J usage is TRBJ1-5; weak D call: TRBD1 (5 bases). Germline CDR1 is ENHRY and CDR2 is SYGVKD. This CDR3 region has 14 residues. In DNA form, the CDR3 reads TGTGCCAGCAGTTTGCCAGGGCTGAATCAGCCCCAGCATTTT. Its translation is CASSLPGLNQPQHF.

Points on this clonotype: Germline and junction disagree at one end, which may indicate a read error. V gene TRBV9 combines with J gene TRBJ2-3; D may be TRBD1 (5 bases). The CDR3 loop spans 14 amino acids. Germline V gives CDR1 SGDLS, CDR2 YYNGEE. The chain's CDR3 is CAGSVAIREDTQYF. Written as DNA, the CDR3 is TGTGCCGGCAGCGTAGCAATCAGGGAAGATACGCAGTATTTT.

As DNA, the CDR3 is TGTGCCAGTAGTATTAGAGAAGAGACCCAGTACTTC. This codes for CASSIREETQYF. The rearrangement links TRBV19 to TRBJ2-5; no definite D call. The CDR3 has 12 amino acids. V was pared by 3 bases and J by 3 bases, with 5 bases between. Germline loops: CDR1 LNHDA, CDR2 SQIVND (reference sequence).

The chain couples TRBV19 to TRBJ1-2; D not resolved. CDR1 and CDR2 (germline): LNHDA, SQIVND (reference sequence). The V gene lost 8 bases and the J gene lost 6 bases, with 22 bases spanning the gap. The CDR3 contains 15 residues. The CDR3 DNA sequence: TGTGCCAGTTCACCCTTTGAGGCGGTTGGGGATGGCTACACCTTC. It codes for CASSPFEAVGDGYTF.

At least ten counts were recorded for this clonotype. The rearrangement uses TRBV20-1 and TRBJ2-1; 7 nucleotides line up with TRBD2. The CDR3 sequence is 15 residues long. V lost 5 bases, J lost 6 bases, and 13 bases stayed unmatched. The germline CDR1 and CDR2 sequences are DFQATT and SNEGSKA (reference sequence). The CDR3: CSALHSGPAGNEQFF. The CDR3 DNA is TGCAGTGCTTTACATAGCGGGCCGGCGGGCAATGAGCAGTTCTTC.

In its sample, this clonotype was seen many times. The rearrangement uses TRBV20-1 and TRBJ1-1; no definite D call. The CDR3 has 15 residues. Germline CDR1 reads DFQATT; CDR2 reads SNEGSKA (reference sequence). V gave up 0 bases and J gave up 1 base, with 12 bases separating them. The CDR3 protein is CSARDFLRENTEAFF. DNA for the CDR3: TGCAGTGCTAGAGATTTTTTAAGGGAGAACACTGAAGCTTTCTTT.

The sample holds a few counts of this clonotype. The chain employs TRBV2 and TRBJ2-2; maybe TRBD1 (6 bases). V lost 7 bases and J 1 base, leaving 13 bases between the germline ends. The CDR3 is made up of 15 amino acids. CDR1 and CDR2 (germline): SNHLY, FYNNEI. CDR3 region: CASTTWGRNTGELFF. The CDR3 nucleotides are TGTGCCAGCACTACGTGGGGGCGGAACACCGGGGAGCTGTTTTTT.

This chain joins TRBV20-1 and TRBJ1-1; tentatively, D is TRBD1 (5 bases). This CDR3 comprises 11 residues. In germline, CDR1 is DFQATT, CDR2 SNEGSKA (reference sequence). V lost 4 bases and J 4 bases, leaving 7 bases between the germline ends. The CDR3 here is CSATRGTEAFF. CDR3 bases: TGCAGTGCTACTAGGGGCACTGAAGCTTTCTTT.

V usage is TRBV27 and J usage is TRBJ2-5; D tentatively fits TRBD1 or TRBD2 (6 bases each). The length of the CDR3 is 14 residues. V lost 2 bases, J lost 2 bases, and 9 bases lay in between. Germline loops: CDR1 MNHEY, CDR2 SMNVEV (reference sequence). Here the CDR3 reads CASSLVGGQETQYF. The CDR3 DNA reads TGTGCCAGCAGTTTAGTAGGGGGGCAAGAGACCCAGTACTTC.

This clonotype was detected many times. V and J are TRBV7-3 and TRBJ2-1; TRBD2 matches at 8 bases. Germline assignment: CDR1 SGHTA and CDR2 FQGTGA. CDR3 length: 14 residues. J lost 5 bases, V lost 5 bases, and 5 bases had no gene match. Written as DNA, the CDR3 is TGTGCCAGCAGCATGGGACTAGGTAACAATGAGCAGTTCTTC. As protein: CASSMGLGNNEQFF.

This clonotype was picked up many times. This chain joins TRBV11-3 and TRBJ1-2; 8 positions match TRBD1. The CDR3 has 15 residues. Looked up from germline, CDR1 is SGHNT and CDR2 is YENEEA. V shed 5 bases and J 4 bases; nucleotides not matched to a gene: 9. The CDR3, as DNA: TGTGCCAGCAGCAGGAGGGCAGGGGGCGCCTATGGCTACACCTTC. Its protein product is CASSRRAGGAYGYTF.

At least ten counts were recorded for this clonotype. The chain is built from TRBV7-9 and TRBJ2-5; D uncertain. The CDR3 totals 13 residues. V lost 3 bases and J 3 bases, leaving 8 bases between the germline ends. Germline V gene sequence: CDR1 SEHNR, CDR2 FQNEAQ (reference sequence). The CDR3 DNA sequence: TGTGCCAGCAGCTTGGTTACAGAAGAGACCCAGTACTTC. Translated: CASSLVTEETQYF.

The chain employs TRBV7-2 and TRBJ2-7, with a weak D call TRBD2 (6 bases). This CDR3 contains 14 residues. The germline V gene has CDR1 SGHTA and CDR2 FQGNSA. Trimming took off 2 bases at V and 2 bases at J, with 10 bases between the two ends. The CDR3 protein is CASSLSRTTYEQYF. In DNA, the CDR3 is TGTGCCAGCAGCTTATCACGGACTACCTACGAGCAGTACTTC.

This clonotype was recorded many times. The chain joins TRBV12-3 or TRBV12-4 to TRBJ2-2; a weak D match, TRBD1 (6 bases). The CDR3 length is 14 residues. Trimming removed 7 bases at V and 4 bases at J, with 13 bases between. This chain's CDR3 is CASMEWGPTGELFF. Here the CDR3 DNA reads TGTGCCAGCATGGAATGGGGGCCCACCGGGGAGCTGTTTTTT.

This clonotype showed up just a few times. V is TRBV27 and J is TRBJ2-7; 10 bases agree with TRBD1. From germline, CDR1 is MNHEY and CDR2 SMNVEV (reference sequence). The CDR3 has 17 amino acids. V lost 8 bases to trimming and J lost 2 bases; unmatched junction nucleotides: 15. CDR3 in DNA: TGTGCCAGCTCAAGTTTCCTGACCGGGACAGGGGCCTACGAGCAGTACTTC. Encoded protein: CASSSFLTGTGAYEQYF.

This clonotype was seen ten or more times. The V call is TRBV9, the J call TRBJ2-3; D ambiguous. This CDR3 region has 12 residues. V was cut by 4 bases and J by 6 bases, with 9 bases left in between. Germline assignment: CDR1 SGDLS and CDR2 YYNGEE. The CDR3 DNA follows: TGTGCCAGCAGCCGCGAGTCGGATACGCAGTATTTT. Residues: CASSRESDTQYF.

The chain joins TRBV6-6 to TRBJ1-2, with a tentative D call TRBD1 (5 bases). The germline V gene encodes CDR1 MNHNY and CDR2 SVGAGI (reference sequence). This CDR3 spans 15 amino acids. V gave up 0 bases and J gave up 8 bases, with 16 bases separating them. The CDR3 DNA sequence: TGTGCCAGCAGTTACTCGAGGCGGGGGTTGGGGGGCTACACCTTC. Protein sequence: CASSYSRRGLGGYTF.

Details on this clonotype: One end of the junction fails to match germline, which may point to a read error. V usage is TRBV24-1 and J usage is TRBJ2-6; D is perhaps TRBD1 (6 bases). The CDR3 is made up of 14 amino acids. The germline V gene encodes CDR1 KGHDR and CDR2 SFDVKD. CDR3 nucleotides: TGTGCCACCAGTGATCCGATGGGGGCCAACGTCCCGACTTTC. Protein product: CATSDPMGANVPTF.

At least ten counts were recorded for this clonotype. This chain uses TRBV20-1 with TRBJ1-5; TRBD1 aligns across 8 bases. Per germline, CDR1 DFQATT and CDR2 SNEGSKA (reference sequence). This CDR3 has 19 residues. V dropped 1 base and J dropped 2; count of bases not matched to a gene: 16. CDR3 DNA: TGCAGTGCTAGAGCGATCAAGACAGGGGCCGGCCGGGGCAATCAGCCCCAGCATTTT. Protein product: CSARAIKTGAGRGNQPQHF.

Note on this clonotype: A much bigger clone sits one base away, suggesting this may be a read error. This sequence joins TRBV4-1 and TRBJ2-5, with D possibly being TRBD2 (5 bases). Near its end, the DNA agrees better with TRBJ2-7, so the J call may be wrong. The CDR3 has 15 residues. CDR1 and CDR2 from the germline V gene are MGHRA and YSYEKL. Here the CDR3 reads CASSQGPGGLYEQYF. DNA for the CDR3: TGCGCCAGCAGCCAAGGTCCGGGCGGGCTATACGAGCAGTACTTC.

This clonotype was recorded at least ten times. V usage is TRBV24-1 and J usage is TRBJ2-5; 10 nucleotides line up with TRBD2. Trimming took 0 bases from V and 2 from J; bases not matched to a gene: 5. This CDR3 comprises 17 residues. CDR1 is KGHDR, CDR2 SFDVKD, per germline. The chain's CDR3 is CATSDLDGLAEQETQYF. DNA for the CDR3: TGTGCCACCAGTGATTTGGACGGACTAGCGGAGCAAGAGACCCAGTACTTC.

This chain links TRBV30 with TRBJ2-2; tentative D call: TRBD1 (6 bases). The CDR3 has 15 amino acids. V lost 0 bases and J lost 6, with 14 bases in between. From germline, CDR1 is GTSNPN and CDR2 SVGIG (reference sequence). This CDR3 is CAWSVSLTGSGELFF. CDR3 DNA: TGTGCCTGGAGTGTTAGCCTGACAGGTTCCGGGGAGCTGTTTTTT.

CDR3 nucleotide sequence: TGTGCCAGCAGTGAGCCGGGACTCGACAATGAGCAGTTCTTC. Encoded protein: CASSEPGLDNEQFF. The rearrangement joins TRBV6-1 to TRBJ2-1, with a possible D match to TRBD2 (6 bases). The CDR3 length is 14 residues. CDR1 MNHNS and CDR2 SASEGT come from the germline V gene. The ends were cut back, 3 bases at V and 5 bases at J, with 11 bases in the middle.

The chain combines TRBV29-1 with TRBJ2-7; 8 positions agree with TRBD2. V shed 6 bases, J shed 2 bases, and the junction held 3 bases outside the gene matches. Germline V gene data show CDR1 as SQVTM and CDR2 as ANQGSEA. The CDR3 is 12 amino acids. The CDR3 loop is CSVRGGPYEQYF. In DNA, the CDR3 is TGCAGCGTACGGGGGGGGCCCTACGAGCAGTACTTC.

The chain combines TRBV5-4 with TRBJ2-1; 7 bases line up with TRBD1. The CDR3 runs to 14 residues. Germline values: CDR1 SGHNT, CDR2 YYREEE (reference sequence). V gave up 0 bases and J gave up 6 bases; unmatched junction bases: 3. The CDR3 spells CASSLETGFNEQFF. The CDR3 nucleotides read TGTGCCAGCAGCTTGGAGACAGGGTTCAATGAGCAGTTCTTC.

On this clonotype itself: The junction departs from the called germline gene at one end, perhaps through a read error. The chain joins TRBV10-3 to TRBJ2-7; D is ambiguous. The germline V gene has CDR1 ENHRY and CDR2 SYGVKD. The CDR3 is 11 amino acids. The CDR3 is CAISDRIGQYF. The CDR3 coding sequence is TGTGCCATCAGTGACCGTATCGGGCAGTACTTT.

This clonotype showed up just a few times. The chain recombines TRBV27 with TRBJ2-3; D may be TRBD2 (5 bases). Trimming left V 5 bases short and J 0 bases short, with 12 bases between. CDR1 MNHEY and CDR2 SMNVEV come from the germline V gene (reference sequence). CDR3 size: 15 residues. The CDR3 nucleotides read TGTGCCAGCAGTCTAGCTGGGTATAGCACAGATACGCAGTATTTT. Protein product: CASSLAGYSTDTQYF.

V is TRBV10-3 and J is TRBJ1-2, with 8 bases fitting TRBD1. V shed 2 bases, J shed 7 bases, and the junction held 6 bases outside the gene matches. Germline CDR1 ENHRY, CDR2 SYGVKD. This CDR3 has 14 residues. Written as DNA, the CDR3 is TGTGCCATCAGTGAGCAACAGGGGGGAGGTGGCTACACCTTC. Residues: CAISEQQGGGGYTF.

The rearrangement links TRBV7-9 to TRBJ2-5; no definite D call. Germline CDR1 is SEHNR and CDR2 is FQNEAQ (reference sequence). V lost 5 bases and J 0 bases, leaving 13 bases between the germline ends. The CDR3 is 15 residues long. This CDR3 reads CASSRPQANQETQYF. For the CDR3, the DNA is TGTGCCAGCAGCAGACCCCAGGCCAACCAAGAGACCCAGTACTTC.